This record covers a single TCR beta chain. This clone appeared a few times. Its antigen is currently not known. No base qualities exist here, and no much larger clone lies one base off it. The germline V gene encodes CDR1 SGHKS and CDR2 YYEKEE (reference sequence). Trimming at the junction amounts to 4 bases on V and 0 bases on J, and the germline ends lie 18 bases apart. The CDR3 measures 17 amino acids from cysteine to phenylalanine. CDR3 DNA only is kept here, 51 bases in frame from base 1. These data come from a study of blood T cell repertoires in COVID-19 (dated by TCRdb to 2020 to 2021). About the investigation overall: Samples from collaborators originated in the United States, Italy and Spain and spanned both the acute and convalescent phases of COVID-19. The material from the prospective study consisted of cDNA or gDNA derived from T cells, B-cell-depleted T cells, or PBMCs. The dataset comprised deeply sampled blood TCRbeta repertoires from subjects exposed to, actively infected with, or recovered from COVID-19. The repertoires were released in a freely available public database meant as a resource for research on the immune response to SARS-CoV-2. Samples were obtained from the ongoing ImmuneRACE study (first 160 participants) and from over 1,000 subjects provided by 6 global collaborators. Nearly every sample came with metadata listing a de-identified subject ID, COVID-19 status, age in years and sex. Where HLA class I and class II types were available, the types were taken from metadata supplied by the sample provider, not from assay-based typing. Here is what the overall study found, with its caveats: The amount of clinical and demographic metadata varied by source and participant and was provided uncurated.

TCRbeta CDR3 regions were amplified from genomic DNA using the immunoSEQ Assay, a bias-controlled multiplex PCR. As for how the authors treated the data: The number of nucleated cells in each sample was estimated by amplification of reference gene primers within the assay. Sequence reads were collapsed and filtered to measure the absolute abundance of every unique TCRbeta CDR3 rearrangement. For each sample, productive Simpson clonality was calculated as the square root of Simpson's diversity index over productive rearrangements. Here the immuneACCESS table is served through TCRdb, limited to in-frame sequences with V and J called. Missing clones are a known gap in these copies; in checked studies unresolved V genes cover under half, and the rest lacks a known reason. From that table come the V and J calls and clone size; the DNA was used to work out D and trimming. The sample contains 15,000 to 20,000 clones, 82% of them found a single time. The ten biggest clones cover roughly 5.5% of the sample.

Collaborating institutions collected whole blood in K2EDTA tubes following their own protocols. For TCRbeta analysis, collaborators shipped samples as frozen whole blood, isolated PBMCs, or DNA extracted from either of those sample types. Sequencing was carried out using peripheral blood. This receptor was taken from a human donor in a cohort sampled during active COVID-19. The chain was built from TRBV5-5 and TRBJ2-3; a tentative D match to TRBD1 spans 6 bases. DNA sequence: TGTGCCAGCAGCCCAAGGGGGTATGATGCTAGCACAGATACGCAGTATTTT. Translated, it reads CASSPRGYDASTDTQYF. When the CDR3 is completed using the reference TRBV5-5 and TRBJ2-3 genes on either side, the full variable domain is DAGVTQSPTHLIKTRGQQVTLRCSPISGHKSVSWYQQVLGQGPQFIFQYYEKEERGRGNFPDRFSARQFPNYSSELNVNALLLGDSALYLCASSPRGYDASTDTQYFGPGTRLTVL.